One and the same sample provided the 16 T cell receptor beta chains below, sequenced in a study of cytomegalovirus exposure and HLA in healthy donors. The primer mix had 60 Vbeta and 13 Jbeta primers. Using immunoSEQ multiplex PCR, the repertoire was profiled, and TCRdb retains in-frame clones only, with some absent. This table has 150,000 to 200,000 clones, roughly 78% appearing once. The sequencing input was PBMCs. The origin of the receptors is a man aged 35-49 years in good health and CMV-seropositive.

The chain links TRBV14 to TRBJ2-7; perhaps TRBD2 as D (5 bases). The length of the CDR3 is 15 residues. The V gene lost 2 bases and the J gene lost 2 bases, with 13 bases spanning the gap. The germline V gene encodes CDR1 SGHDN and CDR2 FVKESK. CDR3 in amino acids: CASSQSQRKPYEQYF. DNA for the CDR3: TGTGCCAGCAGCCAAAGCCAGCGGAAGCCCTACGAGCAGTACTTC. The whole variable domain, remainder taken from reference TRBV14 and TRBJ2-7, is EAGVTQFPSHSVIEKGQTVTLRCDPISGHDNLYWYRRVMGKEIKFLLHFVKESKQDESGMPNNRFLAERTGGTYSTLKVQPAELEDSGVYFCASSQSQRKPYEQYFGPGTRLTVT.

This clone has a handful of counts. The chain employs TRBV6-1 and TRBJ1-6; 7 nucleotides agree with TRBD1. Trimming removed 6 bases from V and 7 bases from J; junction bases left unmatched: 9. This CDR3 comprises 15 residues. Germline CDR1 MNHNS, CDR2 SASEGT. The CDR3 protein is CASRPAQGLNSPLHF. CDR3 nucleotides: TGTGCCAGCAGACCCGCACAGGGGCTCAATTCACCCCTCCACTTT.

CDR3 amino acids: CAALGGARLNTGELFF. The CDR3 DNA reads TGTGCCGCACTGGGAGGGGCGCGCCTGAACACCGGGGAGCTGTTTTTT. The chain couples TRBV6-6 to TRBJ2-2; 7 nucleotides line up with TRBD2. Germline CDR1 is MNHNY and CDR2 is SVGAGI (reference sequence). The junction had 13 bases not matched to a gene; V was cut back by 11 bases and J by 1 base. CDR3 size: 16 residues.

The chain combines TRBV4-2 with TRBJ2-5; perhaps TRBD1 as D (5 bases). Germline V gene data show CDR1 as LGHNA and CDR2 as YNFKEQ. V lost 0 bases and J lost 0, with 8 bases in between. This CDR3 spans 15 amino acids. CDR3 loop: CASSQEGPYQETQYF. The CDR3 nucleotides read TGTGCCAGCAGCCAAGAGGGGCCTTACCAAGAGACCCAGTACTTC.

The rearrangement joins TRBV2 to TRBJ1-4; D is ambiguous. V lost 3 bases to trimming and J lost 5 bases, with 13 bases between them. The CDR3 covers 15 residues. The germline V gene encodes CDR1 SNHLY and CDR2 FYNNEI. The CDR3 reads CASSDLSQSNEKLFF. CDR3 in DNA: TGTGCCAGCAGTGATTTATCACAGTCCAATGAAAAACTGTTTTTT.

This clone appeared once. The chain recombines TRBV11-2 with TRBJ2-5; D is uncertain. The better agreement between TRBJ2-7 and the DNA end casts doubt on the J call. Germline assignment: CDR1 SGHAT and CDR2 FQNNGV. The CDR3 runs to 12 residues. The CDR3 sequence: CASSPPSYEQYF. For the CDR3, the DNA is TGTGCCAGCAGCCCCCCTTCCTACGAGCAGTACTTC.

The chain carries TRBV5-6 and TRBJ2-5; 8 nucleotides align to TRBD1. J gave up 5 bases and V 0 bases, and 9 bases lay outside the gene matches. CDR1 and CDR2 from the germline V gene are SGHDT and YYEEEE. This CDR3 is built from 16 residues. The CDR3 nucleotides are TGTGCCAGCAGCTTGGTCTACGACAGGGGACGGGAGACCCAGTACTTC. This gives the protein CASSLVYDRGRETQYF.

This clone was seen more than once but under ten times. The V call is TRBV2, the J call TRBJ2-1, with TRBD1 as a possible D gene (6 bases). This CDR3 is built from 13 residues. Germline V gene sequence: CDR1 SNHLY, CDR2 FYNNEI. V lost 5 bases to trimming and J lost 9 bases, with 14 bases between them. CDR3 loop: CASSSGTLGEQFF. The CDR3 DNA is TGTGCCAGCAGTTCCGGGACATTGGGTGAGCAGTTCTTC. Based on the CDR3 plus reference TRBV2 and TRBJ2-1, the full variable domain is EPEVTQTPSHQVTQMGQEVILRCVPISNHLYFYWYRQILGQKVEFLVSFYNNEISEKSEIFDDQFSVERPDGSNFTLKIRSTKLEDSAMYFCASSSGTLGEQFFGPGTRLTVL.

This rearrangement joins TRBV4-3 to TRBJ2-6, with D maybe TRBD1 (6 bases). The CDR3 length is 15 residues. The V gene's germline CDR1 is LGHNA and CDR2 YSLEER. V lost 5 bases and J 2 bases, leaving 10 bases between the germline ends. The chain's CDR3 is CASSETGTGANVLTF. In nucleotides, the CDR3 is TGCGCCAGCAGCGAAACAGGGACTGGGGCCAACGTCCTGACTTTC.

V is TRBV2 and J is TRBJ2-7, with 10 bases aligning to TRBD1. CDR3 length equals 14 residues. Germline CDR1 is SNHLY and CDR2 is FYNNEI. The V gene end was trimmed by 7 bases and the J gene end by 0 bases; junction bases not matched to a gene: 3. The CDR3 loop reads CASNDRGPSYEQYF. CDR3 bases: TGTGCCAGCAATGACAGGGGGCCCTCCTACGAGCAGTACTTC.

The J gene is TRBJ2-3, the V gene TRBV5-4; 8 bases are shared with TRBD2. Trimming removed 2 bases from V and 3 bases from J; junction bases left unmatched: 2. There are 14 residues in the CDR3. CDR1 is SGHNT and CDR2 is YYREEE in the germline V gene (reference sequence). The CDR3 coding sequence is TGTGCCAGCAGCTTAGCGGGGGCAACAGATACGCAGTATTTT. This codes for CASSLAGATDTQYF.

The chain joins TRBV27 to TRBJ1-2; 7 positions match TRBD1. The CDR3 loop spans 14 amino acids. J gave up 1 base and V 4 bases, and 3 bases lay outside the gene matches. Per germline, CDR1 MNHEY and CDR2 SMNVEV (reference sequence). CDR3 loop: CASSWGQSNYGYTF. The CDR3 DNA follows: TGTGCCAGCAGTTGGGGACAGAGTAACTATGGCTACACCTTC.

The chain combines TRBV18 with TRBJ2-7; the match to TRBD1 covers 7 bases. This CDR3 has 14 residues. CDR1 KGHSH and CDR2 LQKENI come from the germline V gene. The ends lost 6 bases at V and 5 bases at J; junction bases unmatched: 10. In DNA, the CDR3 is TGTGCCAGCTCCCAGGGGGTCCGGTCCGACGAGCAGTACTTC. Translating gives CASSQGVRSDEQYF. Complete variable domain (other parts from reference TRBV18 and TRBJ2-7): NAGVMQNPRHLVRRRGQEARLRCSPMKGHSHVYWYRQLPEEGLKFMVYLQKENIIDESGMPKERFSAEFPKEGPSILRIQQVVRGDSAAYFCASSQGVRSDEQYFGPGTRLTVT.

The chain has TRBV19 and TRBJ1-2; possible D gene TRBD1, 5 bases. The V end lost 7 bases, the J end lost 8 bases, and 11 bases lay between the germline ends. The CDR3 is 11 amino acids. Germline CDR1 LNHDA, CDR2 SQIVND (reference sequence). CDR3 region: CASNWGRGYTF. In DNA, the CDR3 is TGTGCCAGTAACTGGGGCCGGGGCTACACCTTC.

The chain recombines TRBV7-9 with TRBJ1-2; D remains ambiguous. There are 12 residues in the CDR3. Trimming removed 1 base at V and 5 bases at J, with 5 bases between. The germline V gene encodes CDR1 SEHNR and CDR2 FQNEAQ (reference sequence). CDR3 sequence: CASSLGGYGYTF. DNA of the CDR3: TGTGCCAGCAGCTTAGGCGGATATGGCTACACCTTC.

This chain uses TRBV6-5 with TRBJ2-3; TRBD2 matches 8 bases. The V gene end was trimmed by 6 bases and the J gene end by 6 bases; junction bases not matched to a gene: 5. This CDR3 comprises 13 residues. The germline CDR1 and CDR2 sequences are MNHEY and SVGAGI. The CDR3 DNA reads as TGTGCCAGCAGGGACGGGGGGGCGGATACGCAGTATTTT. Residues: CASRDGGADTQYF.